A selection of T cell receptor beta chains follows, all from one sample in a study of cytomegalovirus exposure and HLA in healthy donors. Clones were read by immunoSEQ multiplex PCR, and TCRdb kept only the in-frame ones, dropping some. The sample consists of about 130,000 clones, 83% of them appearing once. What was sequenced was PBMCs. The receptors were gathered from a woman aged 40-49 years in good health and CMV-seropositive. CDR3s include the opening cysteine and the closing phenylalanine or tryptophan. Fields, in order: V gene, clone size, D gene, J gene, CDR3 DNA, CDR3 protein. A D gene is named only where the DNA matches it firmly. Size values are once, few and many counts, or a class for expanded clones, and some rows have none.

v_call: TRBV4-1; clone_size: NA; d_call: TRBD1; j_call: TRBJ2-1; cdr3_nt: TGCGCCAGCAGCCTACGACAGGGTCGGGAGCAGTTCTTC; cdr3_aa: CASSLRQGREQFF
v_call: TRBV7-2; clone_size: NA; d_call: NA; j_call: TRBJ2-7; cdr3_nt: TGTGCCAGCAGCTTTGCGGGGGCGAGGGAGCAGTACTTC; cdr3_aa: CASSFAGAREQYF
v_call: TRBV5-1; clone_size: NA; d_call: NA; j_call: TRBJ2-5; cdr3_nt: TGCGCCAGCAGCTCCCGGGTGGGGGGAGCGGGAGAGACCCAGTACTTC; cdr3_aa: CASSSRVGGAGETQYF
v_call: TRBV19; clone_size: NA; d_call: NA; j_call: TRBJ1-5; cdr3_nt: TGTGCCAGTAAAGCAGGGGTCAATCAGCCCCAGCATTTT; cdr3_aa: CASKAGVNQPQHF
v_call: TRBV4-2; clone_size: NA; d_call: TRBD2; j_call: TRBJ2-2; cdr3_nt: TGTGCCAGCAGCCAGAATAGCGGGAGCGCCACCGGGGAGCTGTTTTTT; cdr3_aa: CASSQNSGSATGELFF
v_call: TRBV4-2; clone_size: NA; d_call: TRBD2; j_call: TRBJ2-1; cdr3_nt: TGTGCCAGCAGCTTGGACGGACTAGCGGATTACAATGAGCAGTTCTTC; cdr3_aa: CASSLDGLADYNEQFF
v_call: TRBV6-1; clone_size: NA; d_call: TRBD1; j_call: TRBJ2-3; cdr3_nt: TGTGCCAGCAAATTCGGACAGGGGGCGACAGATACGCAGTATTTT; cdr3_aa: CASKFGQGATDTQYF
v_call: TRBV6-1; clone_size: NA; d_call: NA; j_call: TRBJ2-5; cdr3_nt: TGTGCCAGTCGGAGACCCGGCCTCGGGGAGACCCAGTACTTC; cdr3_aa: CASRRPGLGETQYF
v_call: TRBV7-9; clone_size: NA; d_call: NA; j_call: TRBJ2-1; cdr3_nt: TGTGCCAGCAGCCCCCTATTTACTAGCTACAATGAGCAGTTCTTC; cdr3_aa: CASSPLFTSYNEQFF
v_call: TRBV4-1; clone_size: NA; d_call: TRBD1; j_call: TRBJ2-6; cdr3_nt: TGCGCCAGCAGAGGACAGGGTTCAGGGGCCAACGTCCTGACTTTC; cdr3_aa: CASRGQGSGANVLTF
v_call: TRBV5-1; clone_size: NA; d_call: NA; j_call: TRBJ1-2; cdr3_nt: TGCGCCAGCAGCTTGGCCGCGGGCGTTGGAGGCTACACCTTC; cdr3_aa: CASSLAAGVGGYTF
v_call: TRBV27; clone_size: few; d_call: NA; j_call: TRBJ2-7; cdr3_nt: TGTGCCAGCAGTTTGATTAGCGGTTACGAGCAGTACTTC; cdr3_aa: CASSLISGYEQYF
v_call: TRBV10-2; clone_size: NA; d_call: TRBD1; j_call: TRBJ2-5; cdr3_nt: TGCGCCAGCAACACGGACAGGGATGGAGAGACCCAGTACTTC; cdr3_aa: CASNTDRDGETQYF
v_call: TRBV10-2; clone_size: NA; d_call: NA; j_call: TRBJ1-1; cdr3_nt: TGCGCCAGCAGCCAAGACAGGACTGAAGCTTTCTTT; cdr3_aa: CASSQDRTEAFF
v_call: TRBV6-1; clone_size: once; d_call: NA; j_call: TRBJ2-7; cdr3_nt: TGTGCCAGCAGTGATCTGGCAGGGCTCGACGAGCAGTACTTC; cdr3_aa: CASSDLAGLDEQYF
v_call: TRBV6-6; clone_size: NA; d_call: TRBD2; j_call: TRBJ2-7; cdr3_nt: TGTGCCAGCAGCAGACTAGCCGGCGAGCAGTACTTC; cdr3_aa: CASSRLAGEQYF
v_call: TRBV7-3; clone_size: once; d_call: NA; j_call: TRBJ2-1; cdr3_nt: TGTGCCAGCAGCTCAACCTACAGGGCCGGCAATGAGCAGTTCTTC; cdr3_aa: CASSSTYRAGNEQFF
v_call: TRBV5-5; clone_size: NA; d_call: NA; j_call: TRBJ2-7; cdr3_nt: TGTGCCAGCAGCTTGGCCGGAAATCGGGAGTTCTACGAGCAGTACTTC; cdr3_aa: CASSLAGNREFYEQYF
v_call: TRBV5-4; clone_size: NA; d_call: TRBD2; j_call: TRBJ2-3; cdr3_nt: TGTGCCAGCAGCTTGACGGGAGGGCCCCCAGATACGCAGTATTTT; cdr3_aa: CASSLTGGPPDTQYF
v_call: TRBV19; clone_size: NA; d_call: TRBD2; j_call: TRBJ2-5; cdr3_nt: TGTGCCAGTGCCAGCGGGAGGGCCGGACAAGAGACCCAGTACTTC; cdr3_aa: CASASGRAGQETQYF
v_call: TRBV21-1; clone_size: NA; d_call: NA; j_call: TRBJ1-3; cdr3_nt: TGTGCCAGCAGCAGCACGGGGGGGCCGTTTACTGGAAACACCATATATTTT; cdr3_aa: CASSSTGGPFTGNTIYF
v_call: TRBV11-3; clone_size: NA; d_call: NA; j_call: TRBJ2-1; cdr3_nt: TGTGCCAGCAGCATACACGACAATGAGCAGTTCTTC; cdr3_aa: CASSIHDNEQFF
v_call: TRBV14; clone_size: NA; d_call: TRBD1; j_call: TRBJ2-7; cdr3_nt: TGTGCCAGCAGCCAAGTAGTCCGGACAGGGGGATGGGGCGAGCAGTACTTC; cdr3_aa: CASSQVVRTGGWGEQYF
v_call: TRBV19; clone_size: NA; d_call: TRBD2; j_call: TRBJ2-1; cdr3_nt: TGTGCCAGTAGACTAGCGGGATTTGATGAGCAGTTCTTC; cdr3_aa: CASRLAGFDEQFF
v_call: TRBV4-3; clone_size: NA; d_call: TRBD1; j_call: TRBJ1-2; cdr3_nt: TGCGCCAGCAGCCCTGGGGGACAGGGGGCTTTTTATGGCTACACCTTC; cdr3_aa: CASSPGGQGAFYGYTF
v_call: TRBV7-8; clone_size: NA; d_call: TRBD2; j_call: TRBJ2-1; cdr3_nt: TGTGCCAGCAGGAAGGGGACCCCGGACCCGGGACTAGCGCGAAACAATGAGCAGTTCTTC; cdr3_aa: CASRKGTPDPGLARNNEQFF
v_call: TRBV9; clone_size: few; d_call: TRBD1; j_call: TRBJ2-2; cdr3_nt: TGTGCCAGCAGCGTAGAGGACAGGGGATTGGATTTCGCCGGGGAGCTGTTTTTT; cdr3_aa: CASSVEDRGLDFAGELFF
v_call: TRBV4-3; clone_size: NA; d_call: NA; j_call: TRBJ2-3; cdr3_nt: TGCGCCAGCAGCCAAGAGAGTATTGATACGCAGTATTTT; cdr3_aa: CASSQESIDTQYF
v_call: TRBV5-1; clone_size: NA; d_call: NA; j_call: TRBJ2-1; cdr3_nt: TGCGCCACCACTTTGTCCCCTAACTACAATGAGCAGTTCTTC; cdr3_aa: CATTLSPNYNEQFF
v_call: TRBV19; clone_size: NA; d_call: NA; j_call: TRBJ1-1; cdr3_nt: TGTGCCAGTAGGGGCGGGCACAACCGTTTAAACACTGAAGCTTTCTTT; cdr3_aa: CASRGGHNRLNTEAFF
v_call: TRBV11-2; clone_size: NA; d_call: TRBD2; j_call: TRBJ2-7; cdr3_nt: TGTGCCAGCAGCTTGTATCGTAGCGGGAGAAACGAGCAGTACTTC; cdr3_aa: CASSLYRSGRNEQYF
v_call: TRBV6-5; clone_size: NA; d_call: NA; j_call: TRBJ1-4; cdr3_nt: TGTGCCAGCAGTTACTCAGGGGATAATGAAAAACTGTTTTTT; cdr3_aa: CASSYSGDNEKLFF
v_call: TRBV28; clone_size: NA; d_call: NA; j_call: TRBJ1-5; cdr3_nt: TGTGCCAGCAGTTTTTCGTCAGGGAATCAGCCCCAGCATTTT; cdr3_aa: CASSFSSGNQPQHF
v_call: TRBV29-1; clone_size: NA; d_call: NA; j_call: TRBJ2-3; cdr3_nt: TGCAGCGTTGAGACGGGCGGGGATACGCAGTATTTT; cdr3_aa: CSVETGGDTQYF
v_call: TRBV25-1; clone_size: NA; d_call: NA; j_call: TRBJ1-2; cdr3_nt: TGTGCCAGCAAGGGCGGGGGGGAGGGGTATGGCTACACCTTC; cdr3_aa: CASKGGGEGYGYTF
v_call: TRBV15; clone_size: NA; d_call: NA; j_call: TRBJ2-1; cdr3_nt: TGTGCCACCACAGGGTATCCCTACAATGAGCAGTTCTTC; cdr3_aa: CATTGYPYNEQFF
v_call: TRBV30; clone_size: NA; d_call: NA; j_call: TRBJ1-1; cdr3_nt: TGTGCCTGGAGTGTAGGACAGAGCGCTGAAGCTTTCTTT; cdr3_aa: CAWSVGQSAEAFF
v_call: TRBV29-1; clone_size: NA; d_call: NA; j_call: TRBJ1-1; cdr3_nt: TGCAGCGTTGAAGATCAAAACAGCCCCGACACTGAAGCTTTCTTT; cdr3_aa: CSVEDQNSPDTEAFF
v_call: TRBV7-2; clone_size: NA; d_call: TRBD1; j_call: TRBJ2-3; cdr3_nt: TGTGCCAGCAGCCCCCCTGACAGGGCGGGGCAGTATTTT; cdr3_aa: CASSPPDRAGQYF
v_call: TRBV28; clone_size: few; d_call: NA; j_call: TRBJ1-3; cdr3_nt: TGTGCCAGCAGTCCTACCTCGGCTGGAAACACCATATATTTT; cdr3_aa: CASSPTSAGNTIYF
v_call: TRBV4-2; clone_size: NA; d_call: NA; j_call: TRBJ2-1; cdr3_nt: TGTGCCAGCAGCCAGTCCTTTTTAGCGTCCTACAATGAGCAGTTCTTC; cdr3_aa: CASSQSFLASYNEQFF
v_call: TRBV6-5; clone_size: few; d_call: NA; j_call: TRBJ1-1; cdr3_nt: TGTGCCAGCAGTTACTTCGGTAACACTGAAGCTTTCTTT; cdr3_aa: CASSYFGNTEAFF
v_call: TRBV5-1; clone_size: few; d_call: NA; j_call: TRBJ2-1; cdr3_nt: TGCGCCAGCAGCTCCACCACCTCTACAGGTCCCGCGTTCTTC; cdr3_aa: CASSSTTSTGPAFF
v_call: TRBV6-1; clone_size: NA; d_call: NA; j_call: TRBJ2-3; cdr3_nt: TGTGCCAGCTTGGGGCCCAGGGATACGCAGTATTTT; cdr3_aa: CASLGPRDTQYF